A single sample gave rise to the 13 T cell receptor beta chains below, sequenced in a study of beta chain features in type 1 diabetes. Since all of the isolated RNA was reverse transcribed, expressed TCRB transcripts were what got sequenced. Method: immunoSEQ multiplex PCR; TCRdb's copy keeps in-frame clones and lacks some. The sample yields under 900,000 clones, 17% seen once. Sequences were obtained from naive CD4+ T cells from blood. These receptors were obtained from a woman under 30 in good health.

The CDR3 coding sequence is TGCGCCAGCAGCTTGGTTGCGGGGGGCAGAGCATTGAACACTGAAGCTTTCTTT. Protein sequence: CASSLVAGGRALNTEAFF. The V gene is TRBV5-1, the J gene TRBJ1-1; D might be TRBD1 (6 bases). V lost 0 bases to trimming and J lost 0 bases, with 18 bases between them. Germline lookup yields CDR1 SGHRS and CDR2 YFSETQ. The CDR3 length is 18 residues.

The chain is built from TRBV7-2 and TRBJ2-1; D may be TRBD2 (5 bases). From germline, CDR1 is SGHTA and CDR2 FQGNSA. There are 13 residues in the CDR3. V lost 1 base and J lost 4, with 5 bases in between. The CDR3 DNA is TGTGCCAGCAGCTTAGGGGAGTACAATGAGCAGTTCTTC. Translation: CASSLGEYNEQFF.

In this sample, this clone turned up a few times. This sequence joins TRBV7-2 and TRBJ2-7; D unclear. The V gene lost 1 base and the J gene lost 7 bases, with 11 bases spanning the gap. Germline V lookup: CDR1 SGHTA, CDR2 FQGNSA. The CDR3 length is 13 residues. CDR3 DNA sequence: TGTGCCAGCAGCTTAGATAGGGAATCTGAGCAGTACTTC. Translation gives CASSLDRESEQYF.

This clone has just one count. V and J are TRBV7-8 and TRBJ2-7, with 10 bases lining up with TRBD2. Per germline, CDR1 SGHVS and CDR2 FQNEAQ. The CDR3 consists of 17 residues. J gave up 0 bases and V 1 base, and 6 bases lay outside the gene matches. CDR3 sequence reads: CASSLGGLAASSYEQYF. The CDR3 DNA sequence: TGTGCCAGCAGCTTAGGCGGACTAGCGGCTAGCTCCTACGAGCAGTACTTC.

V is TRBV2 and J is TRBJ2-7; D uncertain. CDR3 length equals 12 residues. CDR1 is SNHLY, CDR2 FYNNEI, per germline. V was trimmed by 5 bases and J by 1 base, leaving 6 bases between them. CDR3 sequence reads: CASSLGSYEQYF. CDR3 DNA sequence: TGTGCCAGCAGTCTCGGGTCCTACGAGCAGTACTTC.

This clone turned up a few times. Different DNA sequences within this sample yield the same CDR3. V usage is TRBV28 and J usage is TRBJ1-2; D remains ambiguous. The CDR3 covers 13 residues. The germline V gene has CDR1 MDHEN and CDR2 SYDVKM. V lost 3 bases and J lost 5, with 10 bases in between. CDR3 residues: CASSFPGGYGYTF. CDR3 DNA: TGTGCCAGCAGTTTCCCAGGCGGGTATGGCTACACCTTC.

This clone turned up a few times. The chain recombines TRBV23-1 with TRBJ1-6; D gene unclear. TRBV23-1 counts as an open reading frame of uncertain function. Between the trimmed V and J ends, which lost 2 bases and 12 bases, there was a span of 14 bases. The CDR3 contains 14 residues. The CDR3: CASSQICKGEPLHF. The DNA for the CDR3 is TGCGCCAGCAGTCAAATCTGTAAAGGCGAACCCCTCCACTTT.

This clone was observed a handful of times. J is TRBJ1-1 and V is TRBV6-6; D gene unclear. CDR3 length: 15 residues. The V and J ends lost 5 bases and 1 base respectively, with 14 bases between them. Germline CDR1 and CDR2: MNHNY and SVGAGI (reference sequence). CDR3 DNA sequence: TGTGCCAGCAGTAAGGTGCCCGCAAGGAACACTGAAGCTTTCTTT. It translates to CASSKVPARNTEAFF.

This clone was observed a few times. This chain uses TRBV29-1 with TRBJ2-3; TRBD1 matches at 11 bases. Germline CDR1 SQVTM, CDR2 ANQGSEA. V trimming: 7 bases; J trimming: 0 bases; junction bases outside the gene matches: 6. This CDR3 comprises 15 residues. CDR3 protein: CSGSGTGGSTDTQYF. CDR3 DNA: TGCAGCGGATCGGGGACAGGGGGGAGCACAGATACGCAGTATTTT.

This clone was detected a few times. The rearrangement joins TRBV10-3 to TRBJ2-3; 8 nucleotides agree with TRBD2. Germline lookup yields CDR1 ENHRY and CDR2 SYGVKD. The CDR3 is 16 amino acids. Unmatched junction bases numbered 6, after V lost 4 bases and J lost 0 bases. The CDR3 DNA sequence: TGTGCCATCAGTGCATCAGCGGGAGTTAGCACAGATACGCAGTATTTT. It codes for CAISASAGVSTDTQYF.

CDR3 DNA: TGTGCCAGCAGTTTCCTAGTAGGGGGCCCGTACGAGCAGTACTTC. Protein: CASSFLVGGPYEQYF. The J gene is TRBJ2-7, the V gene TRBV27, with 7 bases fitting TRBD1. Germline V gene data show CDR1 as MNHEY and CDR2 as SMNVEV (reference sequence). With 3 bases clipped from V and 4 bases from J, the junction kept 9 bases outside the gene matches. The CDR3 is made up of 15 amino acids.

This clone appeared a few times. V and J are TRBV25-1 and TRBJ2-3; TRBD2 agrees at 10 bases. Per the germline V gene, CDR1 is MGHDK and CDR2 is SYGVNS. This CDR3 is built from 17 residues. V dropped 2 bases and J dropped 4; count of bases not matched to a gene: 9. This chain's CDR3 is CASSEEIAGGPSDTQYF. In DNA form, the CDR3 reads TGTGCCAGCAGTGAAGAAATAGCGGGAGGTCCGTCAGATACGCAGTATTTT.

This clone turned up a few times. This chain links TRBV27 with TRBJ2-7, with TRBD2 identical over 11 bases. Germline V lookup: CDR1 MNHEY, CDR2 SMNVEV (reference sequence). The CDR3 consists of 15 residues. With 5 bases clipped from V and 7 bases from J, the junction kept 10 bases outside the gene matches. The DNA of the CDR3 is TGTGCCAGCAGTCCTACTAGCGGGAGATCTTTAGAGCAGTACTTC. Translated: CASSPTSGRSLEQYF.